This T cell receptor beta chain stems from a study of PD-1 blockade in classical Hodgkin lymphoma. Of note for this clone: Its cognate antigen is unknown.

Whole-study results and caveats: Patients who began taking nivolumab under 1 year after ASCT were left out. According to reports, newly diagnosed patients had lower baseline TCR diversity than healthy donors, and relapsed/refractory patients had lower baseline TCR diversity still.

Trimming shortened V by 5 bases and J by 5 bases, and 9 bases separated the two germline ends. The CDR3 is made up of 12 amino acids. CDR1 and CDR2 from the germline V gene are SGHAT and FQDESV (reference sequence). Brentuximab vedotin exposure varied among the patients, all of whom had relapsed after autologous stem cell transplantation. Best overall response was complete response, partial response or progressive disease in these relapsed/refractory classical Hodgkin lymphoma patients. TCRdb's table, derived via immunoSEQ multiplex PCR, lists solely in-frame clones and lacks some. The repertoire consists of about 40,000 clones, with about 77% occurring once and the leading ten covering around 15%.

This sequence was found in a human donor with classical Hodgkin lymphoma. The chain joins TRBV11-1 to TRBJ1-2, with D possibly TRBD1 on 5 matching bases. The sample in question was peripheral blood mononuclear cells (PBMCs), obtained at baseline. The CDR3, as DNA: TGTGCCAGCAGCAGGGGCGGTTATGGCTACACCTTC. Translated: CASSRGGYGYTF.